This T cell receptor beta chain derives from a study of T cell responses to AZD1222 COVID-19 vaccine listed by TCRdb under 2021. In terms of the full investigation: AZD1222 recipients given second doses at about 4 weeks or at about 12 weeks were pooled, since spike-specific TCR depth and breadth were not found to differ between the two schedules. A total of more than 230 trial participants underwent TCR sequencing, of whom about 200 received two doses of AZD1222 and about 25 received two doses of the MenACWY control vaccine. Trial participants were enrolled by age into 18-55, 56-69 and 70-plus year subgroups, with 148, 28 and 57 TCR-sequenced participants respectively. Overall study outcomes, separate from this receptor: No day 14 peak-response samples were available, so repertoires were characterized only after the peak T cell response. Participants were mostly white British, with more females than males. The authors suggested clonal diversity may have been underestimated. Reportedly, close to half of the unique spike-specific TCRs recognized epitopes lying outside the regions that are mutated in the B.1.351 and B.1.1.7 variants. The whole spike protein was spanned by vaccine-associated CD4 TCRs, and dominant responses were seen in regions 160-218 and 743-854. Spike-specific TCR breadth and depth rose significantly after two AZD1222 doses compared with day 0 and with MenACWY recipients. Conclusions about previously exposed vaccinees are limited, since just five to seven AZD1222 recipients were seropositive for SARS-CoV-2 at baseline. The 56-69-year group was small, and its depth increase did not reach significance, likely because of low power.

The germline V gene yields WSHSY for CDR1 and SAAADI for CDR2. Trimming removed 1 base from V and 4 bases from J, leaving 5 bases between the germline ends. The CDR3 covers 13 residues, taking in both the cysteine and the phenylalanine. Here the CDR3 DNA is all that survives: 39 bases in frame from base 1. What the time point label conveys for this sample: baseline before first vaccination. Vaccinee samples were obtained from the UK trials COV001 and COV002, which included a single-blind randomized controlled phase 2/3 trial of AZD1222 (ChAdOx1 nCoV-19) in healthy adults. For TCRbeta chain sequencing, PBMC samples from trial participants were taken at day 0 and at day 28 after the second dose. The CDR3 regions of human TCRbeta chains were subjected to immunosequencing. From the authors' description of their analysis: Repertoire TCRs were matched against a reference library of SARS-CoV-2-specific TCRs generated with the MIRA antigen-specificity platform. Breadth was defined as the fraction of unique TCRs that were SARS-CoV-2-associated. Depth was defined as the fraction of total T cells that were SARS-CoV-2-associated. Using the MIRA data, every spike-specific TCR was mapped to the spike region that the TCR reacted to and assigned to either a CD4 or a CD8 class. Log10-transformed breadth and depth values were compared by one-way ANOVA with Sidak's multiple comparisons tests. Sourced from immuneACCESS, this table was stored by TCRdb with only in-frame sequences that have V and J called. A share of the clones is absent; for the studies checked, an unresolved V gene accounts for under half, and the remainder has no known explanation. That table is the source of V, J and clone size, and D and trimming were worked out from the DNA. In this sample the table shows some 120,000 clones, 93% of which occur a single time. The ten most abundant clones make up around 3.1% of the sample.

Details on this clone: Which antigen it targets is not known. The record has no base qualities; no much larger clone is one base away.

In this chain, TRBV10-2 is recombined with TRBJ1-5; the D gene assignment is ambiguous. The material sequenced was peripheral blood, taken on day 0 of AZD1222 vaccination. The origin of this receptor is an adult in good health. The CDR3 here reads CASSELGNQPQHF. In nucleotides, the sequence is TGCGCCAGCAGTGAGTTGGGGAATCAGCCCCAGCATTTT.